What follows is one T cell receptor beta chain and its context. The antigen is unknown. Time point of the sample: week 35, safety follow-up. Every single dose of the vaccine, 300 ug of mutant IDH1 20-mer peptide, came with topical imiquimod. This entry comes from a study of a mutant IDH1 vaccine in newly diagnosed glioma. About the study: Either 4-6 weeks after radiotherapy alone or alongside temozolomide, vaccination was begun. Previous care, which was radiotherapy, temozolomide, or both, most often involved both. V12 corresponded to week 35 and V13 to week 47.

The data were produced by immunoSEQ multiplex PCR, yet TCRdb's version contains in-frame clones alone and is incomplete. The sample comprises 50,000 to 70,000 clones, 74% of which are singletons, and 4.7% rests with the top ten. Findings and limits, study-wide: Immune responses arising from the vaccine appeared in 80% to 95% of patients.

The CDR3 totals 14 residues. Deletions cut 4 bases from V and 0 bases from J, with 8 bases between. Germline lookup yields CDR1 SGHRS and CDR2 YFSETQ. The sequence derives from a middle-aged man with glioma. The chain has TRBV5-1 and TRBJ2-1, with TRBD2 as a possible D gene (6 bases). The specimen was PBMCs, collected from a glioma patient whose treatment included an IDH1 peptide vaccine. This chain's CDR3 is CASSPGLSYNEQFF. In DNA form, the CDR3 reads TGCGCCAGCAGCCCGGGACTCTCCTACAATGAGCAGTTCTTC. Based on the CDR3 plus reference TRBV5-1 and TRBJ2-1, the full variable domain is KAGVTQTPRYLIKTRGQQVTLSCSPISGHRSVSWYQQTPGQGLQFLFEYFSETQRNKGNFPGRFSGRQFSNSRSEMNVSTLELGDSALYLCASSPGLSYNEQFFGPGTRLTVL.